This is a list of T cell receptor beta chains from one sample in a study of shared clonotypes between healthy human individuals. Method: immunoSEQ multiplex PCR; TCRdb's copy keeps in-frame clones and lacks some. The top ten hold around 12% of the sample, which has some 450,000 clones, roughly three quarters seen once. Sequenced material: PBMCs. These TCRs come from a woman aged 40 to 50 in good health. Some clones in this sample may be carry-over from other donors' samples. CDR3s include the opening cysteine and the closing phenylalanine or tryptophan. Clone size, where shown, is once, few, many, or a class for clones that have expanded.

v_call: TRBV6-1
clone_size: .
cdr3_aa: CANSADRTSYEQYF

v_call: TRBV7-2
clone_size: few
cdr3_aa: CASSPGEPAAYGYTF

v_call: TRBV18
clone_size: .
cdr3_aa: CASSQPAGSYGYTF

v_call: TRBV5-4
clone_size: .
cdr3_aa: CASSFRATEAFF

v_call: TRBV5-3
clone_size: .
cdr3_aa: CASRSALERVNTEAFF

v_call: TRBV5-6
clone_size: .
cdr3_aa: CASSLAGARDTQYF

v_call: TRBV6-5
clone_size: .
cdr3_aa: CASIQRGGKGYGYTF

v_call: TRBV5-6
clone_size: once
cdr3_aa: CASSLGSGSSYEQYF

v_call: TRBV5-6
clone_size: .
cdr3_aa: CASSLVGRPSEAFF

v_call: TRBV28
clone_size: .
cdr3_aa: CASTRATGVEKLFF

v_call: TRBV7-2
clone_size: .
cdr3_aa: CASTPWTGSSGANVLTF

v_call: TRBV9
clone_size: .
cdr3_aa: CASSTLGDTGELFF

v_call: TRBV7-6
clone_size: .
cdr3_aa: CASSSPGQGRGYTF

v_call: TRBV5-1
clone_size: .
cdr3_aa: CASSRGSGDTQYF

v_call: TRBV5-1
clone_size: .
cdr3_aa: CASRLEGSGGQETQYF

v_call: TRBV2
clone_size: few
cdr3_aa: CASSESRNDQPQHF

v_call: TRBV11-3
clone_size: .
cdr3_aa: CASSSAPGLMGSDEQFF

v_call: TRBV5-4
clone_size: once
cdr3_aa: CASSLGGHYTF

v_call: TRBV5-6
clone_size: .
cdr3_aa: CASSRGYMGYEQYF

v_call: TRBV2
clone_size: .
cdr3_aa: CASSPRRGTNTGELFF

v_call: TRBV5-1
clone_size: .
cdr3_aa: CASSQQGSGNTIYF

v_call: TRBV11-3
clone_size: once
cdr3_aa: CASSLGRGRRDTEAFF

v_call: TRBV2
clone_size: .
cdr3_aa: CASSVQGGYEQYF

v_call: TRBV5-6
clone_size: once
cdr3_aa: CASSLGRSPYYGYTF

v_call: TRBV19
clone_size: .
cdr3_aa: CATSVRTSGRGTQYF

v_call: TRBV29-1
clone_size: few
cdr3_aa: CSVGPGLISTGELFF

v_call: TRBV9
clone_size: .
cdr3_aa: CASSVQRNTEAFF

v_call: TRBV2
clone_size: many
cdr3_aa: CASSIQGKVGSPLHF

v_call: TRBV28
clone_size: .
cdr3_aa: CASTPRGSGIYEQFF

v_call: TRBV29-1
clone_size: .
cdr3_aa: CSVEDPDRVYGYTF

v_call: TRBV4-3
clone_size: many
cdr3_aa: CASSPGQGLGYTF

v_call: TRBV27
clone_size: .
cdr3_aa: CASSQQGNQPQHF

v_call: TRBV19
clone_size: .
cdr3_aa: CASKKDRGDNEQFF